This TCR beta chain originates from a study of T cell repertoires in ileal Crohn's disease. This clone came up a few times. Antigen unknown. Findings and limits, study-wide: Mucosal expansions were suggested to be mainly CD8 T cells. Clonality above 26.8% at surgery always came with endoscopic recurrence.

Trimming removed 5 bases from V and 5 bases from J, with 17 bases in between. The CDR3 is made up of 15 amino acids. Germline CDR1 reads SGHRS; CDR2 reads YFSETQ. Included were adult ileal or ileocolonic Crohn's patients indicated for ileocolonic resection. TCRdb's copy holds only in-frame clones and misses some; the assay was immunoSEQ multiplex PCR. This sample has about 7,200 clones, with about three quarters found just once. Sequencing input: ileal tissue. The chain is built from TRBV5-1 and TRBJ2-1; D not certain. This TCR derives from an adult with Crohn's disease. In DNA form, the CDR3 reads TGCGCCAGCAGAGTTTCTACAGTGAAGAACAATGAGCAGTTCTTC. Residues: CASRVSTVKNNEQFF.